The rows below give T cell receptor beta chains drawn from one sample of a study of blood T cell repertoires in COVID-19. The method was immunoSEQ multiplex PCR; TCRdb's version includes in-frame clones alone and lacks a portion of them. Of roughly 70,000 clones listed, about four fifths are singletons. Sequenced input: peripheral blood. These receptors all come from a human donor in a cohort sampled during active COVID-19. The CDR3 runs from the conserved cysteine through the conserved F or W. Each record gives: clone size, V gene, J gene, D gene, CDR3 protein, CDR3 DNA. D genes are given only for firm matches. Clone size appears in some rows only: once, few, many, or a class for an expanded clone.

clone size: -; V gene: TRBV19; J gene: TRBJ1-4; D gene: -; CDR3 protein: CASSDRRNEKLFF; CDR3 DNA: TGTGCCAGTTCAGACAGACGTAATGAAAAACTGTTTTTT
clone size: few; V gene: TRBV4-1; J gene: TRBJ2-7; D gene: TRBD2; CDR3 protein: CASSQLTSGSYEQYF; CDR3 DNA: TGCGCCAGCAGCCAGCTGACTAGCGGGTCCTACGAGCAGTACTTC
clone size: -; V gene: TRBV24-1; J gene: TRBJ2-5; D gene: TRBD2; CDR3 protein: CATSQPLAGGRETQYF; CDR3 DNA: TGTGCCACCAGTCAACCTCTAGCGGGGGGTCGGGAGACCCAGTACTTC
clone size: -; V gene: TRBV9; J gene: TRBJ2-2; D gene: TRBD1; CDR3 protein: CASSAHGQGSGELFF; CDR3 DNA: TGTGCCAGCAGCGCACACGGACAGGGGAGCGGGGAGCTGTTTTTT
clone size: once; V gene: TRBV7-9; J gene: TRBJ2-6; D gene: -; CDR3 protein: CASSLRGTGSGANVLTF; CDR3 DNA: TGTGCCAGCAGCTTAAGGGGAACCGGCTCCGGGGCCAACGTCCTGACTTTC
clone size: -; V gene: TRBV7-8; J gene: TRBJ2-1; D gene: -; CDR3 protein: CASSVGPYNEQFF; CDR3 DNA: TGTGCCAGCAGCGTGGGCCCCTACAATGAGCAGTTCTTC
clone size: few; V gene: TRBV15; J gene: TRBJ2-7; D gene: TRBD2; CDR3 protein: CATSTEAGGHYEQYF; CDR3 DNA: TGTGCCACCAGCACCGAAGCGGGGGGCCACTACGAGCAGTACTTC
clone size: -; V gene: TRBV5-1; J gene: TRBJ2-5; D gene: TRBD2; CDR3 protein: CASSLALAGDQQETQYF; CDR3 DNA: TGCGCCAGCAGCTTGGCGCTAGCGGGGGATCAACAAGAGACCCAGTACTTC
clone size: -; V gene: TRBV3-1/TRBV3-2; J gene: TRBJ1-6; D gene: -; CDR3 protein: CASSRRGGGDYNSPLHF; CDR3 DNA: TGTGCCAGCAGCCGAAGAGGTGGGGGGGACTATAATTCACCCCTCCACTTT
clone size: -; V gene: TRBV4-1; J gene: TRBJ2-1; D gene: -; CDR3 protein: CASSQFNPGGPNNEQFF; CDR3 DNA: TGCGCCAGCAGCCAATTTAACCCCGGGGGGCCGAACAATGAGCAGTTCTTC
clone size: -; V gene: TRBV24-1; J gene: TRBJ2-1; D gene: TRBD1; CDR3 protein: CATARTGVYNEQFF; CDR3 DNA: TGTGCCACCGCCCGGACAGGGGTCTACAATGAGCAGTTCTTC
clone size: once; V gene: TRBV6-2/TRBV6-3; J gene: TRBJ2-5; D gene: TRBD2; CDR3 protein: CASSYLTSGGQTQYF; CDR3 DNA: TGTGCCAGCAGTTACCTCACTAGCGGGGGACAGACCCAGTACTTC
clone size: -; V gene: TRBV29-1; J gene: TRBJ2-1; D gene: TRBD1; CDR3 protein: CSVEGGQGSQNEQFF; CDR3 DNA: TGCAGCGTGGAAGGGGGACAGGGCTCTCAGAATGAGCAGTTCTTC
clone size: -; V gene: TRBV29-1; J gene: TRBJ2-7; D gene: TRBD1; CDR3 protein: CSVGDRVPEQYF; CDR3 DNA: TGCAGCGTTGGTGACAGGGTACCCGAGCAGTACTTC
clone size: -; V gene: TRBV19; J gene: TRBJ2-1; D gene: -; CDR3 protein: CASKVRGSYNEQFF; CDR3 DNA: TGTGCCAGTAAGGTTCGGGGTTCCTACAATGAGCAGTTCTTC
clone size: -; V gene: TRBV7-9; J gene: TRBJ1-2; D gene: TRBD1; CDR3 protein: CASSPPYGTGIEADYGYTF; CDR3 DNA: TGTGCCAGCAGCCCACCGTACGGGACAGGGATAGAAGCGGACTATGGCTACACCTTC
clone size: -; V gene: TRBV6-5; J gene: TRBJ1-6; D gene: TRBD1; CDR3 protein: CAKGQNNSPLHF; CDR3 DNA: TGTGCCAAGGGACAGAATAATTCACCCCTCCACTTT